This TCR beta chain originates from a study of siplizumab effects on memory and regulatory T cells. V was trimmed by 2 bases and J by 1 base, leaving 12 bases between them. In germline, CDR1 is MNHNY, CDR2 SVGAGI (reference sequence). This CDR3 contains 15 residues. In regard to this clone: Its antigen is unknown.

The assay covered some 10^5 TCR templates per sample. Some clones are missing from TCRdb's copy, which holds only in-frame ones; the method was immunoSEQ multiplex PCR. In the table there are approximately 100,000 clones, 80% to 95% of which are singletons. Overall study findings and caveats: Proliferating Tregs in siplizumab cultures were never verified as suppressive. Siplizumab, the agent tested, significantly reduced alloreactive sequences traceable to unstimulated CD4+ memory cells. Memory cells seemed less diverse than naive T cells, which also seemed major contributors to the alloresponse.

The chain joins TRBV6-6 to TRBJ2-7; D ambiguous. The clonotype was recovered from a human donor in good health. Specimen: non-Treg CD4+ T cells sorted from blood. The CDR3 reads CASSYEGRESYEQYF. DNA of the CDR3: TGTGCCAGCAGTTACGAAGGGCGCGAATCCTACGAGCAGTACTTC.